The rows below give T cell receptor beta chains drawn from one sample of a study of molecular identifiers for immune sequencing clone quantification. TCRdb recomputed calls from the PCR reads with MiXCR, one row per CDR3 protein. The table shows fewer than 350,000 distinct CDR3 sequences, with 24% occurring only once. Sequenced: naive CD8+ T cells from blood, with Jurkat cell RNA spiked in. These receptors were obtained from a human donor in good health. Some libraries in this study had Jurkat cell RNA spiked in. CDR3s include the opening cysteine and the closing phenylalanine or tryptophan. A D gene is named only where the DNA matches it firmly. Some rows mark clone size as missing; the rest say once, few, many or name a class of expanded clone.

j_gene	d_gene	v_gene	abundance	CDR3nt	CDR3aa
TRBJ1-1	.	TRBV4-2	.	TGTGCCAGCAGCCAAGCGCAGACTATGGACACTGAAGCTTTCTTT	CASSQAQTMDTEAFF
TRBJ1-2	.	TRBV6-5	few	TGTGCCAGCAGTTCTCCGGATCTTTATGGCTACACCTTC	CASSSPDLYGYTF
TRBJ2-1	.	TRBV7-2	many	TGTGCCAGCAGCCCCTGGGCCAGCGGAGAGCAGTTCTTC	CASSPWASGEQFF
TRBJ2-5	TRBD2	TRBV30	many	TGTGCCTGGAGTGGGGCGGGAGGCGAGACCCAGTACTTC	CAWSGAGGETQYF
TRBJ1-1	.	TRBV23-1	.	TGCGCCAGCAGTCAATCCAAGGGTCGCAGGAAAGCTTTCTTT	CASSQSKGRRKAFF
TRBJ2-2	.	TRBV30	.	TGTGCCTGGAGCCCTCTCACTCCCTCCGGGGAGCTGTTTTTT	CAWSPLTPSGELFF
TRBJ1-1	.	TRBV12-5	few	TGTGCTAGTGCCCCAGGGTCTGAAGCTTTCTTT	CASAPGSEAFF
TRBJ1-1	.	TRBV28	many	TGTGCCAGCAGTTTTAAGGGGGGGTTGAACACTGAAGCTTTCTTT	CASSFKGGLNTEAFF
TRBJ2-3	.	TRBV9	many	TGTGCCAGCAGCGTAGAGGCAGGATGGAGCACAGATACGCAGTATTTT	CASSVEAGWSTDTQYF
TRBJ1-5	.	TRBV6-5	many	TGTGCCAGCAGTTACGGACCGAGCGGGCCCCAGCATTTT	CASSYGPSGPQHF
TRBJ2-5	.	TRBV4-1	.	TGCGCCAGCAGCCAAGATCATAGTAGCCCTGACCCCCCCGGGACCCAGTACTTC	CASSQDHSSPDPPGTQYF
TRBJ2-3	.	TRBV10-3	.	TGTGCCATCAGTCTACGGGGGGATACGCAGTATTTT	CAISLRGDTQYF
TRBJ2-5	TRBD1	TRBV18	.	TGTGCCAGCTCACCACCGGACAGGGTTCGAGAGACCCAGTACTTC	CASSPPDRVRETQYF
TRBJ2-7	TRBD1	TRBV7-9	few	TGTGCCAGCAGCTCGCCTCCGGGACAGCGATCCGAGCAGTACTTC	CASSSPPGQRSEQYF
TRBJ2-5	TRBD1	TRBV27	medium-sized	TGTGCCAGCAGTTTATCTAGGGGGCCGTATTACCAAGAGACCCAGTACTTC	CASSLSRGPYYQETQYF
TRBJ2-3	TRBD2	TRBV7-9	few	TGTGCCAGCAGCGACGGGACTAGCGGGACGACAGATACGCAGTATTTT	CASSDGTSGTTDTQYF
TRBJ2-3	TRBD1	TRBV3-1	.	TGTGCCAGCAGCCAAGACGGACAGGGGATAGGTACGCAGTATTTT	CASSQDGQGIGTQYF
TRBJ2-2	TRBD2	TRBV5-3	few	TGTGCCAGCAGCATAGGACCAGCGGGAGAGTCCGGGGAGCTGTTTTTT	CASSIGPAGESGELFF
TRBJ2-3	TRBD2	TRBV5-5	.	TGTGCCAGCAGCTTGTTTCTAGCGGGGGGTGATACGCAGTATTTT	CASSLFLAGGDTQYF
TRBJ1-3	.	TRBV6-1	.	TGTGCCAGCAGTGAAGCACACCTTGTAGGGCGGACGAGCTCTGGAAACACCATATATTTT	CASSEAHLVGRTSSGNTIYF
TRBJ2-7	TRBD1	TRBV4-3	.	TGCGCCAGCAGCCAAGAAAACAGGGGGAGCTACGAGCAGTACTTC	CASSQENRGSYEQYF
TRBJ2-7	.	TRBV4-3	.	TGCGCCAGCAGCGCCTCGGTCTCCGGGTACGAGCAGTACTTC	CASSASVSGYEQYF
TRBJ2-2	.	TRBV3-1	few	TGTGCCAGCAGCCAAGGGACCCCGCAAGCCGGGGAGCTGTTTTTT	CASSQGTPQAGELFF
TRBJ2-5	.	TRBV7-9	few	TGTGCCAGCAGCTTAGTTTCCCTGCAAGAGACCCAGTACTTC	CASSLVSLQETQYF
TRBJ2-1	.	TRBV7-9	.	TGTGCCAGCATGGAGCCCTCCTACAATGAGCAGTTCTTC	CASMEPSYNEQFF
TRBJ2-6	TRBD1	TRBV2	many	TGTGCCAGCACGGGTTGGACAGGTCTTCCTGGGGCCAACGTCCTGACTTTC	CASTGWTGLPGANVLTF
TRBJ2-7	TRBD1	TRBV28	few	TGTGCCACCCTAGGGACAGGAGGATACCAGGAGCAGTACTTC	CATLGTGGYQEQYF
TRBJ2-5	.	TRBV9	.	TGTGCCAGCAGCCCAAGAGGGAGGTTGCAAGAGACCCAGTACTTC	CASSPRGRLQETQYF
TRBJ1-1	.	TRBV29-1	.	TGCAGCGTTGTACCGGACACTTTGACCACTGAAGCTTTCTTT	CSVVPDTLTTEAFF
TRBJ1-1	TRBD1	TRBV19	many	TGTGCCAGTACCCCCACCCGGAGGGGGCAAGCTGAAGCTTTCTTT	CASTPTRRGQAEAFF
TRBJ2-7	.	TRBV6-5	many	TGTGCCAGCAGTTACGGAGTTACCTACGAGCAGTACTTC	CASSYGVTYEQYF
TRBJ2-2	TRBD2	TRBV13	many	TGTGCCAGCAGCTGGGGACTAGCCGGGGAGCTGTTTTTT	CASSWGLAGELFF
TRBJ2-7	.	TRBV27	.	TGTGCCAGTAAGGGGGGCCGTCCGGGCGAGCAGTACTTC	CASKGGRPGEQYF
TRBJ2-7	.	TRBV7-2	many	TGTGCCAGCAGCTTATTTACTGGCGAGCAGTACTTC	CASSLFTGEQYF
TRBJ2-7	.	TRBV5-1	.	TGCGCCAGCAGCTTGGGCCCGGCGTCGGAGCAGTACTTC	CASSLGPASEQYF
TRBJ2-7	.	TRBV10-3	few	TGTGCCATCAGTCCTCCCTCGGGGGTTGGGCAGTACTTC	CAISPPSGVGQYF
TRBJ1-1	TRBD1	TRBV30	many	TGTGCCTGGAACTTACCGGGACAGTGGCCTGAAGCTTTCTTT	CAWNLPGQWPEAFF
TRBJ1-1	.	TRBV9	.	TGTGCCAGCAGCGTGGTAGGGATTACTGAAGCTTTCTTT	CASSVVGITEAFF
TRBJ2-7	TRBD2	TRBV6-2/TRBV6-3	.	TGTGCCAGCAGTTACTACGCCGGACTAGCGGGAGCCCAGCAGTACTTC	CASSYYAGLAGAQQYF
TRBJ2-3	.	TRBV7-9	many	TGTGCCAGCAGCTTAGTTACGGCCAAAATCCTTAACACAGATACGCAGTATTTT	CASSLVTAKILNTDTQYF
TRBJ2-2	.	TRBV7-9	.	TGTACCAGCAGCTTAAGTTACGGGGAGCTGTTTTTT	CTSSLSYGELFF
TRBJ2-3	.	TRBV4-2	.	TGTGCCAGCAGCCAACACCGCCTGGGGCCTAGCACAGATACGCAGTATTTT	CASSQHRLGPSTDTQYF
TRBJ2-7	TRBD1	TRBV28	many	TGTGCCAGCAGGGACCCGGGACAGAGTTCTCACCAGTACTTC	CASRDPGQSSHQYF
TRBJ1-5	TRBD1	TRBV20-1	few	TGCAGTGCTAGAGCCGGCAAAGGGACAGGGCTCCAGCCCCAGCATTTT	CSARAGKGTGLQPQHF
TRBJ2-7	TRBD1	TRBV5-4	many	TGTGCCAGCAGCTTGCAGGGGGCGCCTTTGCTCATTAACTACGAGCAGTACTTC	CASSLQGAPLLINYEQYF
TRBJ1-5	.	TRBV12-3/TRBV12-4	many	TGTGCCAGCAGTTTAGAGGGGTTGGGCAATCAGCCCCAGCATTTT	CASSLEGLGNQPQHF